The 8 T cell receptor beta chains below all came from one sample that was sequenced in a study of T cells in Graves' hyperthyroidism and ophthalmopathy. Researchers amplified the TCR beta CDR3 regions from RNA transcripts. The TCR CDR3 first-round RT-PCR relied on the HTBI primer set. TCRdb re-analysed the multiplex PCR reads in MiXCR, keeping a single row per CDR3 protein. The sample has 33,000 or so distinct CDR3 sequences; around half are singletons. The specimen sequenced was blood. Receptor source: a woman between 45 and 65 years old with Graves' hyperthyroidism that later progressed to Graves' ophthalmopathy.

The chain couples TRBV27 to TRBJ1-4; D gene ambiguous. Germline loops: CDR1 MNHEY, CDR2 SMNVEV (reference sequence). The CDR3 loop spans 12 amino acids. V was shortened by 9 bases and J by 8 bases, with 13 bases between the two germline ends. CDR3 sequence (DNA): TGTGCCAGTTACCGGGAGTTAGAAAAACTGTTTTTT. Protein sequence: CASYRELEKLFF.

The chain recombines TRBV15 with TRBJ1-6; weak D call: TRBD1 (5 bases). V shed 0 bases and J shed 10 bases, with 13 bases lying between them. Germline V CDR1 and CDR2: LNHNV, YYDKDF (reference sequence). The CDR3 totals 15 residues. The CDR3 spells CATSRDRGAESPLHF. For the CDR3, the DNA is TGTGCCACCAGCAGAGATAGAGGGGCGGAATCACCCCTCCACTTT. Full variable domain (outside the CDR3, taken from reference TRBV15 and TRBJ1-6): DAMVIQNPRYQVTQFGKPVTLSCSQTLNHNVMYWYQQKSSQAPKLLFHYYDKDFNNEADTPDNFQSRRPNTSFCFLDIRSPGLGDTAMYLCATSRDRGAESPLHFGNGTRLTVT.

Many counts were recorded for this clonotype. The V gene is TRBV10-3, the J gene TRBJ2-5; D might be TRBD1 or TRBD2, each matching 7 bases. The V end lost 3 bases, the J end lost 5 bases, and 16 bases lay between the germline ends. CDR3 length equals 15 residues. In germline, CDR1 is ENHRY, CDR2 SYGVKD. DNA of the CDR3: TGTGCCATCAGTGACAGGGGGGGTCGGTGGGAGACCCAGTACTTC. This encodes CAISDRGGRWETQYF.

The table lists this clonotype with a count of one. V and J are TRBV28 and TRBJ1-2; D is perhaps TRBD1 (6 bases). The CDR3 runs to 15 residues. V gave up 5 bases and J gave up 7 bases, with 20 bases separating them. Germline V gene sequence: CDR1 MDHEN, CDR2 SYDVKM. The CDR3 sequence: CASSEPQGVGGGYTF. The CDR3 nucleotides read TGTGCCAGCAGTGAACCACAGGGTGTGGGTGGTGGCTACACCTTC.

In its sample, this clonotype is medium-sized. The chain combines TRBV19 with TRBJ1-6; TRBD1 might be the D (6 bases). Germline V lookup: CDR1 LNHDA, CDR2 SQIVND (reference sequence). V was cut by 4 bases and J by 7 bases, with 11 bases left in between. There are 14 residues in the CDR3. The CDR3 coding sequence is TGTGCCAGTAGTACAGGACAGAGAAATTCACCCCTCCACTTT. This encodes CASSTGQRNSPLHF. Using reference TRBV19 and TRBJ1-6 for the parts outside the CDR3, the full variable domain is DGGITQSPKYLFRKEGQNVTLSCEQNLNHDAMYWYRQDPGQGLRLIYYSQIVNDFQKGDIAEGYSVSREKKESFPLTVTSAQKNPTAFYLCASSTGQRNSPLHFGNGTRLTVT.

In this sample, this clonotype turned up once. The genes are TRBV7-9 and TRBJ1-5, with D uncertain. This CDR3 comprises 13 residues. The germline V and J ends were trimmed by 4 bases and 2 bases, with 6 bases remaining between them. Germline V CDR1 and CDR2: SEHNR, FQNEAQ (reference sequence). CDR3 in amino acids: CASSSLGNQPQHF. In DNA form, the CDR3 reads TGTGCCAGCAGCTCACTGGGCAATCAGCCCCAGCATTTT.

The chain uses TRBV6-1 and TRBJ2-1; 7 nucleotides line up with TRBD1. This CDR3 is built from 14 residues. The germline gives CDR1 MNHNS, CDR2 SASEGT. Unmatched junction bases numbered 8, after V lost 6 bases and J lost 6 bases. The CDR3 protein is CASSVTGTVNEQFF. The CDR3 bases are TGTGCCAGCAGCGTTACCGGGACAGTCAATGAGCAGTTCTTC.

Judged by abundance, this clonotype is medium-sized (0.01 to 0.1%). This chain uses TRBV2 with TRBJ1-1; TRBD1 is a possible D gene (5 bases). The CDR3 has 15 amino acids. Germline assignment: CDR1 SNHLY and CDR2 FYNNEI. Trimming stripped 3 bases from V and 1 base from J, with 12 bases between. CDR3 loop: CASSDAATANTEAFF. The DNA for the CDR3 is TGTGCCAGCAGTGATGCGGCGACAGCGAACACTGAAGCTTTCTTT.